The 14 T cell receptor beta chains presented below share a single source sample, sequenced in a study of shared T cell receptors in the human thymus. Clones were sequenced by immunoSEQ multiplex PCR, and TCRdb holds only the in-frame ones, with some missing. The table includes around 340,000 clones, 85% to 95% detected once. Sequences were obtained from thymocytes. Every receptor here comes from a human donor.

The rearrangement joins TRBV27 to TRBJ2-7; the match to TRBD1 covers 9 bases. The trim removed 5 bases at V and 3 bases at J, leaving 29 bases unmatched. The germline V gene has CDR1 MNHEY and CDR2 SMNVEV (reference sequence). This CDR3 comprises 22 residues. The CDR3 DNA follows: TGTGCCAGCAGTAAACTTAGCCCGGCCGGGACAGGGATGCGGGACCCTTTCTACGAGCAGTACTTC. The encoded protein is CASSKLSPAGTGMRDPFYEQYF.

The chain couples TRBV4-1 to TRBJ2-1; TRBD2 might be the D (6 bases). The germline gives CDR1 MGHRA, CDR2 YSYEKL. The V end lost 4 bases, the J end lost 12 bases, and 22 bases lay between the germline ends. This CDR3 spans 15 amino acids. The CDR3 sequence is CASSRPSEGLSGQFF. CDR3 DNA sequence: TGCGCCAGCAGCCGACCTAGCGAAGGATTGAGCGGGCAGTTCTTC.

The rearrangement links TRBV7-2 to TRBJ1-5; D may be TRBD1 (6 bases). CDR3 length: 12 residues. Deletions cut 5 bases from V and 10 bases from J, with 12 bases between. Germline V CDR1 and CDR2: SGHTA, FQGNSA. Here the CDR3 DNA reads TGTGCCAGCAGCCTCACAGGGCATCCCCAGCATTTT. Amino acids: CASSLTGHPQHF.

The chain couples TRBV25-1 to TRBJ2-7, with D perhaps matching TRBD1 (5 bases). Germline loops: CDR1 MGHDK, CDR2 SYGVNS. CDR3 length: 15 amino acids. V was shortened by 5 bases and J by 0 bases, with 14 bases between the two germline ends. CDR3 sequence (DNA): TGTGCCAGCAGTCCCCGACAGACGAGCTCCTACGAGCAGTACTTC. Its protein product is CASSPRQTSSYEQYF.

With regard to this clone: A read error may produce the germline difference seen at one junction end. The V call is TRBV15, the J call TRBJ1-3; no firm D call. Germline CDR1 is LNHNV and CDR2 is YYDKDF (reference sequence). The CDR3 loop spans 16 amino acids. The CDR3 region has the DNA TGTGCCACCAGCAGATTTCCCGCAGGAGATGGAACCACCATATATTTT. Translated: CATSRFPAGDGTTIYF.

The chain couples TRBV6-7 to TRBJ1-4; perhaps TRBD1 as D (5 bases). TRBV6-7 belongs to the ORF category, with a function that is uncertain. The V end was cut by 6 bases, the J end by 7 bases, with 12 bases between. The CDR3 loop spans 13 amino acids. CDR3: CASRGGESEKLFF. As DNA, the CDR3 is TGTGCCAGCAGGGGGGGAGAAAGTGAAAAACTGTTTTTT.

V is TRBV28 and J is TRBJ2-3, with no clear D. Per the germline V gene, CDR1 is MDHEN and CDR2 is SYDVKM. This CDR3 region has 17 residues. The V and J ends lost 2 bases and 5 bases respectively, with 20 bases between them. For the CDR3, the DNA is TGTGCCAGCAGTTTACGGTTTGGAGTGTCCTGGAAAGATACGCAGTATTTT. This codes for CASSLRFGVSWKDTQYF.

CDR3 coding DNA: TGCAGTACTGGGGAGGGTGAGCAGTTCTTC. Protein: CSTGEGEQFF. The chain couples TRBV20-1 to TRBJ2-1, with 7 bases identical to TRBD2. Germline-derived CDR1 and CDR2 are DFQATT and SNEGSKA (reference sequence). This CDR3 contains 10 residues. The trim removed 8 bases at V and 9 bases at J, leaving 4 bases unmatched.

This sequence joins TRBV28 and TRBJ1-5; D is possibly TRBD1 (6 bases). The CDR3 has 16 residues. Looked up from germline, CDR1 is MDHEN and CDR2 is SYDVKM. V dropped 4 bases and J dropped 0 bases, with 13 bases sitting between them. This CDR3 reads CASSSRDTNSNQPQHF. CDR3 coding DNA: TGTGCCAGCAGTTCCCGGGACACCAATAGCAATCAGCCCCAGCATTTT.

The chain combines TRBV28 with TRBJ2-1; no clear D gene. V was trimmed by 3 bases and J by 0 bases, leaving 21 bases between them. Germline V gene lookup returns CDR1 MDHEN and CDR2 SYDVKM. This CDR3 has 19 residues. The CDR3 here is CASSLVDILASSSYNEQFF. CDR3 nucleotides: TGTGCCAGCAGTTTGGTAGACATACTGGCCTCCAGCTCCTACAATGAGCAGTTCTTC.

For this clone: Distinct nucleotide sequences in the sample also encode this CDR3. The V call is TRBV28, the J call TRBJ1-1; D is perhaps TRBD1 (5 bases). V dropped 3 bases and J dropped 4 bases, with 6 bases sitting between them. The CDR3 is made up of 12 amino acids. Germline V gene data show CDR1 as MDHEN and CDR2 as SYDVKM. The CDR3 coding sequence is TGTGCCAGCAGTTTGAGGGGCACTGAAGCTTTCTTT. The encoded protein is CASSLRGTEAFF.

J is TRBJ1-2 and V is TRBV5-5; D gene unclear. This CDR3 comprises 15 residues. The ends were cut back, 0 bases at V and 8 bases at J, with 17 bases in the middle. Germline values: CDR1 SGHKS, CDR2 YYEKEE (reference sequence). The DNA for the CDR3 is TGTGCCAGCAGCTTGGAAGACACTAGTATTAAGGGCTACACCTTC. Translating gives CASSLEDTSIKGYTF. The full variable domain, in which reference TRBV5-5 and TRBJ1-2 provide the parts outside the CDR3, is DAGVTQSPTHLIKTRGQQVTLRCSPISGHKSVSWYQQVLGQGPQFIFQYYEKEERGRGNFPDRFSARQFPNYSSELNVNALLLGDSALYLCASSLEDTSIKGYTFGSGTRLTVV.

The chain recombines TRBV9 with TRBJ2-5; D remains ambiguous. This CDR3 region has 18 residues. Trimming removed 1 base from V and 0 bases from J, with 19 bases in between. Germline CDR1 is SGDLS and CDR2 is YYNGEE. The CDR3 region has the DNA TGTGCCAGCAGCGTATCCCCCGGGCCAGGACCGTACCAAGAGACCCAGTACTTC. Residues: CASSVSPGPGPYQETQYF.

This clone was counted between two and nine times. V usage is TRBV7-2 and J usage is TRBJ2-7, with 11 bases aligning to TRBD2. The CDR3 totals 15 residues. Germline values: CDR1 SGHTA, CDR2 FQGNSA. Trimming at V came to 5 bases and at J to 0 bases, leaving 3 bases not matched to a gene. DNA of the CDR3: TGTGCCAGCAGCGAAACTAGCGGGAGCTCCTACGAGCAGTACTTC. It codes for CASSETSGSSYEQYF.